The entry that follows covers one TCR beta chain sequence. Germline CDR1 and CDR2: LNHDA and SQIVND (reference sequence). Trimming took off 6 bases at V and 4 bases at J, with 15 bases between the two ends. The CDR3 is 15 residues long. Libraries were prepared by immunoSEQ multiplex PCR; TCRdb keeps only in-frame clonotypes and omits some of them. The sample gives tens of thousands of clones, roughly 84% of which show up once; around 30% is in the top ten. This sample is drawn from a study of OX40 agonist ivuxolimab in advanced cancers. The chain combines TRBV19 with TRBJ1-4; D remains ambiguous. The sequence came from an adult with an advanced solid tumor such as melanoma, head and neck, liver or kidney cancer. Specimen: CD4+ or CD8+ T cells sorted from blood, collected in a trial of the OX40 agonist ivuxolimab. CDR3 DNA: TGTGCCAGTAGGACAACAATAAATAATAATGAAAAACTGTTTTTT. Translated: CASRTTINNNEKLFF. Based on the CDR3 plus reference TRBV19 and TRBJ1-4, the full variable domain is DGGITQSPKYLFRKEGQNVTLSCEQNLNHDAMYWYRQDPGQGLRLIYYSQIVNDFQKGDIAEGYSVSREKKESFPLTVTSAQKNPTAFYLCASRTTINNNEKLFFGSGTQLSVL.